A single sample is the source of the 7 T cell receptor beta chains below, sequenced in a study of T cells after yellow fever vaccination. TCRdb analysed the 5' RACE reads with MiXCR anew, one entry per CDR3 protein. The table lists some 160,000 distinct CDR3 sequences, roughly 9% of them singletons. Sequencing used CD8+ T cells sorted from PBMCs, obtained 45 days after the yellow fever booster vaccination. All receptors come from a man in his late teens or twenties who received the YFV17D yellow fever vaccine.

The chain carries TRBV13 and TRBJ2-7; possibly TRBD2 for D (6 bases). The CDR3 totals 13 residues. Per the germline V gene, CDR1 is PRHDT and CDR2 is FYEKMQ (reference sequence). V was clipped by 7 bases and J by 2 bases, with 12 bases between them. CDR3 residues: CASTLAGPYEQYF. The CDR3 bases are TGTGCCAGCACCCTTGCGGGGCCCTACGAGCAGTACTTC. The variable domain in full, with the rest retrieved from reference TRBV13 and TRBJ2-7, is AAGVIQSPRHLIKEKRETATLKCYPIPRHDTVYWYQQGPGQDPQFLISFYEKMQSDKGSIPDRFSAQQFSDYHSELNMSSLELGDSALYFCASTLAGPYEQYFGPGTRLTVT.

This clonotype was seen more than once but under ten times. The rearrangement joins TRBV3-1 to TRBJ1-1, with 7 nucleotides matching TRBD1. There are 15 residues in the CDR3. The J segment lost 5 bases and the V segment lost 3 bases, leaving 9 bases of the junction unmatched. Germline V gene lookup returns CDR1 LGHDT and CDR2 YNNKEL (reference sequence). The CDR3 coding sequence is TGTGCCAGCAGCCAGCCCGACAGGGAATGGACTGAAGCTTTCTTT. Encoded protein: CASSQPDREWTEAFF. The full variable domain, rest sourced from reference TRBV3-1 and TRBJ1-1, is DTAVSQTPKYLVTQMGNDKSIKCEQNLGHDTMYWYKQDSKKFLKIMFSYNNKELIINETVPNRFSPKSPDKAHLNLHINSLELGDSAVYFCASSQPDREWTEAFFGQGTRLTVV.

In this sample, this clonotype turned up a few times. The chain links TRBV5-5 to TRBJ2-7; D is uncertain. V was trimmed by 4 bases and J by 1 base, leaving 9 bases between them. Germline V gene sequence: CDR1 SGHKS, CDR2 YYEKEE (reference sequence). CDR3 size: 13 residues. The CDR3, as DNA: TGTGCCAGCAGCCGTTGGGGATCCTACGAGCAGTACGTC. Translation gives CASSRWGSYEQYV.

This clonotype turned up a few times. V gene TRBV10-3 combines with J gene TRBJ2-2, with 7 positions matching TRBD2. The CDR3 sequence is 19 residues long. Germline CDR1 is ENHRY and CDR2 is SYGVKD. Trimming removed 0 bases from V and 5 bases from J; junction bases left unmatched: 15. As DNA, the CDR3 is TGTGCCATCAGTGAGTCGGCGGCGGGAACAGCGGGGTTTACCGGGGAGCTGTTTTTT. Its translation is CAISESAAGTAGFTGELFF.

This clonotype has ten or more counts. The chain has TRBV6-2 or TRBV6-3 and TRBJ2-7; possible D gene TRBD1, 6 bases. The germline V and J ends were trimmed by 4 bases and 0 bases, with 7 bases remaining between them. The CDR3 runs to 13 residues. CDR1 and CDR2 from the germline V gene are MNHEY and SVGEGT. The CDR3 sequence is CASSWDTSYEQYV. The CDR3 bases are TGTGCCAGCAGTTGGGACACCTCCTACGAGCAGTACGTC.

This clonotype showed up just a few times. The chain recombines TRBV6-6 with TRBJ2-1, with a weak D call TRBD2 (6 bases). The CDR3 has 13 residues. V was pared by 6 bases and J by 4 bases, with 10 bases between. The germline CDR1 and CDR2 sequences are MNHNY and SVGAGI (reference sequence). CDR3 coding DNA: TGTGCCAGCAGCGACGGGAGATACAATGAGCAGTTCTTC. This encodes CASSDGRYNEQFF.

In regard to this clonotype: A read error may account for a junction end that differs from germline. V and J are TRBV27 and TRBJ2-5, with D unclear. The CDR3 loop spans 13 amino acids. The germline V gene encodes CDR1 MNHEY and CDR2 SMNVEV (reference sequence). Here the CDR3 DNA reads TGTGCCTGCAGTTCCGCCCGGTGGGAGACCCAGTACTTC. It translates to CACSSARWETQYF.